This record covers a single T cell receptor (beta chain). These data come from a study of OX40 agonist ivuxolimab in advanced cancers. The repertoire was sequenced with immunoSEQ multiplex PCR; TCRdb's copy has only in-frame clones and lacks some. Among around 54,000 clones, approximately 94% were seen once, and the ten largest hold 12%. Anyone with autoimmune disease history or systemic immunosuppression was excluded. The CDR3 runs to 16 residues. Trimming removed 3 bases at V and 3 bases at J, with 19 bases between. Germline loops: CDR1 SGHNT, CDR2 YYREEE (reference sequence). The sequencing here drew on CD4+ or CD8+ T cells sorted from blood, taken in a trial of the OX40 agonist ivuxolimab. The chain is built from TRBV5-4 and TRBJ2-7; maybe TRBD2 (6 bases). The receptor was isolated from an adult with an advanced solid tumor such as melanoma, head and neck, liver or kidney cancer. CDR3 residues: CASSSLGGASHYEQYF. The CDR3, as DNA: TGTGCCAGCAGCTCACTAGGCGGGGCGTCTCACTACGAGCAGTACTTC. Full variable domain (outside the CDR3, taken from reference TRBV5-4 and TRBJ2-7): ETGVTQSPTHLIKTRGQQVTLRCSSQSGHNTVSWYQQALGQGPQFIFQYYREEENGRGNFPPRFSGLQFPNYSSELNVNALELDDSALYLCASSSLGGASHYEQYFGPGTRLTVT.